This T cell receptor (beta chain) was sequenced for a study of Ad26.COV2.S vaccination and SARS-CoV-2 variants. Points from the study as a whole: Possibly, TCR breadth and depth analyses underestimated total T cell responses. Recipients of either vaccine or placebo displayed similar breadth of non-spike TCRs.

Here immunoSEQ multiplex PCR was the method, and the copy in TCRdb shows in-frame clones only, minus some. Seen here are about 350,000 clones, roughly 91% observed once, and the top ten hold roughly 4.8%. CDR3 length: 17 residues. Losses at the gene ends were 4 bases for V and 0 bases for J; bases not matched to a gene: 6. Per germline, CDR1 SGHRS and CDR2 YFSETQ. This clone was recorded a few times. The target antigen is unknown. Treatment indicated: 19 received Ad26.COV2.S at low or high dose, single or two shots; roughly 5 received placebo; per-sample allocation not given. Sampling was performed 63 days after the first vaccine or placebo injection. The donor was a Boston adult aged 18-55 years.

This TCR was sampled from a person between 18 and 60 years old who received the Ad26.COV2.S COVID-19 vaccine or a placebo. This chain connects TRBV5-1 to TRBJ1-6, with 8 bases matching TRBD1. The sample consisted of peripheral blood, taken in a trial of Ad26.COV2.S vaccine versus placebo. CDR3 loop: CASSVDRESSYNSPLHF. The CDR3 coding sequence is TGCGCCAGCAGCGTGGACAGGGAGAGCTCCTATAATTCACCCCTCCACTTT.